A selection of T cell receptor beta chains follows, all from one sample in a study of T cell changes during pregnancy in multiple sclerosis. TCRdb's copy holds only in-frame clones and misses some; the assay was immunoSEQ multiplex PCR. This table holds around 56,000 clones, roughly nine tenths found once. The material was CD4+ T cells from peripheral blood mononuclear cells, obtained in the first trimester of pregnancy. Receptors originate from a female donor with multiple sclerosis, enrolled in a pregnancy study. Both conserved end residues are part of each CDR3. The D gene is left open where the match is weak. Expanded clones get a size class; other rows say once, few or many, or leave the size out.

CDR3 length,clone size,J gene,D gene,V gene,CDR3 DNA,CDR3 protein
13,NA,TRBJ1-2,NA,TRBV2,TGTGCCAGCAGTTCGACGGGAAACTATGGCTACACCTTC,CASSSTGNYGYTF
13,NA,TRBJ2-2,NA,TRBV7-9,TGTGCCAGCAGCTCACAGGGAAGCGGGGAGCTGTTTTTT,CASSSQGSGELFF
13,NA,TRBJ1-2,NA,TRBV29-1,TGCAGCGTTGTGGGATCAGGGATTCATGGCTACACCTTC,CSVVGSGIHGYTF
13,NA,TRBJ2-3,NA,TRBV11-3,TGTGCCAGCAGCTTAGAACCCCGGGGTACGCAGTATTTT,CASSLEPRGTQYF
15,NA,TRBJ2-1,TRBD2,TRBV7-3,TGTGCCAGCAGCTTATATAGCGGGGCCGGCAATGAGCAGTTCTTC,CASSLYSGAGNEQFF
13,NA,TRBJ1-1,NA,TRBV7-9,TGTGCCAGCAGCTTGCAGGCCTCAGCGGAGGCTTTCTTT,CASSLQASAEAFF
14,NA,TRBJ1-2,NA,TRBV5-6,TGTGCCAGCAGCTTGGTAAGCAGGGACTATGGCTACACCTTC,CASSLVSRDYGYTF
13,NA,TRBJ2-2,NA,TRBV29-1,TGCAGCGTTGAGCGTCCACACACCGGGGAGCTGTTTTTT,CSVERPHTGELFF
15,NA,TRBJ1-6,NA,TRBV5-6,TGTGCCAGCAGCTTGGTAACAGGGTGGAGTTCACCCCTCCACTTT,CASSLVTGWSSPLHF
13,NA,TRBJ2-6,NA,TRBV6-5,TGTGCCAGCAGTTTCGCTGGGGCCAACGTCCTGACTTTC,CASSFAGANVLTF
15,NA,TRBJ1-2,TRBD1,TRBV2,TGTGCCAGCAGACGAGACAGGGCGGCTAACTATGGCTACACCTTC,CASRRDRAANYGYTF
16,few,TRBJ1-4,NA,TRBV9,TGTGCCAGCAGCGTAGCCCCCGACAGGCGAAATGAAAAACTGTTTTTT,CASSVAPDRRNEKLFF
13,NA,TRBJ1-1,NA,TRBV6-6,TGTGCCAGCAGTCCCACTTTAAACACTGAAGCTTTCTTT,CASSPTLNTEAFF
15,NA,TRBJ1-2,TRBD1,TRBV7-2,TGTGCCAGCAGTATACAGGGGGCGTCTAACTATGGCTACACCTTC,CASSIQGASNYGYTF
12,NA,TRBJ1-2,NA,TRBV7-6,TGTGCCAGCGGGTGGACCACGGGAGGCTACACCTTC,CASGWTTGGYTF
14,NA,TRBJ2-7,TRBD2,TRBV7-8,TGTGCCAGCAGCTTCGGGACTAAAACCTACGAGCAGTACTTC,CASSFGTKTYEQYF
15,NA,TRBJ2-7,TRBD2,TRBV4-2,TGTGCCAGCGGTGGGTCGGGGGGGTCCTCCTACGAGCAGTACTTC,CASGGSGGSSYEQYF
15,NA,TRBJ2-1,NA,TRBV6-1,TGTGCCAGCAGTGAAGAAGGGACTCTTTTTAAAGAGCAGTTCTTC,CASSEEGTLFKEQFF
15,once,TRBJ1-1,NA,TRBV7-3,TGTGCCAGCAGCCCCCAAGGACTCCTGAACACTGAAGCTTTCTTT,CASSPQGLLNTEAFF
16,once,TRBJ2-7,TRBD2,TRBV6-6,TGTGCCAGCAGTTCCCGACTAGCGGGGGTCACCTACGAGCAGTACTTC,CASSSRLAGVTYEQYF
12,NA,TRBJ1-1,TRBD1,TRBV25-1,TGTGCCAGCAGACAGGGGAGGACTGAAGCTTTCTTT,CASRQGRTEAFF
15,NA,TRBJ1-5,TRBD1,TRBV19,TGTGCCAGTACACACAGGGGGCGTGACAATCAGCCCCAGCATTTT,CASTHRGRDNQPQHF